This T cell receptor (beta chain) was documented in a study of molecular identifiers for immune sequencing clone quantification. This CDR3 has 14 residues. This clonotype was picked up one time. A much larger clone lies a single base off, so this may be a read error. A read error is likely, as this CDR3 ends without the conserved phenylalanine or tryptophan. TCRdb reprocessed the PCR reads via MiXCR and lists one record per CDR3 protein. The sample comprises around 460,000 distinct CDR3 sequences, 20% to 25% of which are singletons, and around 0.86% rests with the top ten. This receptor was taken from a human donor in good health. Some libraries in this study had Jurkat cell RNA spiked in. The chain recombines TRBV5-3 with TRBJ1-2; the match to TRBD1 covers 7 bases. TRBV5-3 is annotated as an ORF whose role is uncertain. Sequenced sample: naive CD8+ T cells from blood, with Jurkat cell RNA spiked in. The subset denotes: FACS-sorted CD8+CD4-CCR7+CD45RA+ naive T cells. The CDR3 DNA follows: TGTGCCAGCAGCTTGGAGGAGGGGGCCTATGGCTACACCTCC. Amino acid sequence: CASSLEEGAYGYTS.